The T cell receptor (beta chain) described here comes from a study of cytomegalovirus exposure and HLA in healthy donors (dated by TCRdb to 2016 to 2017). Context from the whole study: An earlier analysis of approximately 600 of the donors reported 276 Gb of sequence data and some 100 million unique TCR beta sequences from about 179 million T cells. The number of donors typed differed by locus, with about 629-640 for A, B, C, DRB1 and DQB1, about 500 for DQA1, 600 to 610 for DPA1, and around 460 for DPB1. A later analysis re-analyzed previously published TCR beta repertoires from roughly 600 donors and added high-resolution HLA genotyping to study TCR occurrence patterns. The study profiled the T cell repertoires of hundreds of subjects by immunosequencing and related them to cytomegalovirus serostatus. Genome-wide SNP genotypes for about 65% of the 666 donors were used in a later genetic analysis, which treated that subset as a discovery cohort. To predict cytomegalovirus infection status, the study combined high-throughput TCR immunosequencing, statistical association of individual TCRs with disease status, and machine learning. Every repertoire in the discovery cohort had been generated on one and the same sequencing platform. Among the roughly 400 genotyped donors, around 81% belonged to the genetic ancestry cluster associated with self-reported Caucasian donors. Besides the first cohort of approximately 710 subjects, a separate validation cohort made up of roughly 130 different subjects was used. Roughly 290 gigabases of sequencing data and around 85 million unique TCR sequences made up an early release that covered under 750 HLA-typed donors. HLA typing included class I and class II loci at four-digit resolution. The aim of the study was to test whether cataloging public T cell receptors could identify signatures of past pathogen exposure. In the later analysis, no new phenotypic data were used to find candidate immune exposures; instead, reliance was placed on TCR beta sequences and their occurrence across donors. Donor age, sex, ethnicity and CMV serostatus were collected together with the repertoire data. An earlier analysis of roughly 580 of the donors used high-throughput TCR beta sequencing to judge whether each TCR beta V gene segment behaved as functional or pseudogenic. On average, roughly 200,000 unique TCR beta nucleotide sequences were sequenced per donor among some 420 genotyped donors of the cohort, with roughly 18% of those sequences being non-productive. About 5 DR-DQ haplotypes were handled as single units for association and clustering, since linkage in the cohort was strong. Overall study results and their limits: Presence/absence analyses assumed roughly uniform sequencing depth across donors, an assumption that may not hold. Most TCR sequences were seen in very few donors, while some public TCRs were found in many individuals. A further reported finding was that TCR beta sequences accurately predicted the HLA-A and HLA-B alleles for most subjects in the first cohort. In a later genetic analysis, a missense DCLRE1C variant was associated with V-gene and J-gene trimming of TCR beta chains, and the association was replicated in an independent cohort. A later analysis found that TCR association rates varied across HLA loci, with DRB1 alleles showing the most associated TCRs and HLA-C alleles the fewest. In vitro tests confirmed that three of the cytomegalovirus-associated TCR beta chains recognize cytomegalovirus antigens. Compared with equally common non-associated chains, HLA-associated TCR beta chains in a later analysis were more clonally expanded and had lower generation probabilities. The study listed 150 to 200 TCR beta chains as associated with cytomegalovirus. Because HLA typing was missing for some donors at each locus, association tests included only the typed subset. Correlated functional status among segregating V segments might reflect linkage disequilibrium, but an unknown experimental factor could not be ruled out. The authors suggested that the approach could potentially be extended to other disease states and immunological phenotypes. Specific HLA alleles were associated with 15,000 to 20,000 TCR beta sequences at a false discovery rate of 0.05 in a later analysis. Immune exposure information for the cohort was limited to CMV serostatus. A group of highly shared sequence variants was considered likely to be a technical artifact of the sequencing pipeline. The classifier was reported to diagnose cytomegalovirus status with high specificity and sensitivity in both the original cohort and the validation cohort. In a later analysis, several top co-occurrence clusters were reported to appear linked to parvovirus B19, influenza, CMV and Epstein-Barr virus. In a later analysis, most CMV-associated TCR beta chains were found to appear HLA-restricted, with HLA associations seemingly driven largely by CMV exposure. Compared with the approximately 700-donor mean, donors in an Asian-associated ancestry cluster had fewer N-insertions in productive TCRs, according to a later genetic analysis. About 15 rarely observed V segments, including chromosome 9 orphons, were excluded from the earlier analysis of approximately 500 of the donors because counts were too low. In this cohort, only TCR beta chains were sequenced, and detectable features were limited by the absence of alpha or paired-chain data. An earlier analysis of approximately 570 of the donors showed that most TCR beta V segments appeared in productive rearrangements either about 90% or about 30% of the time, which broadly matched IMGT annotations. When HLA alleles, especially DR and DQ, strongly co-occurred, TCR associations were difficult to assign to individual alleles.

The receptor library was made with the immunoSEQ multiplex PCR assay. For the multiplex PCR, a mixture combining 60 forward primers for TCR Vbeta segments and 13 reverse primers for TCR Jbeta segments was used. Amplification of the CDR3 region of rearranged TCR beta genes was performed with a multiplex PCR assay on genomic DNA. The amplified TCR beta libraries were sequenced on the Illumina HiSeq System as 87-base-pair reads. Per the authors' processing: In a later analysis, 77 million or so unique TCR beta chains were counted across the 500 to 850 repertoires, and approximately 9.9 million of these chains were shared by at least two donors. Raw reads were error-corrected and collapsed into unique sequences by a nearest-neighbor algorithm in which closely related sequences were merged to remove PCR and sequencing errors. V, D and J gene segments were assigned by aligning CDR3 sequences to IMGT reference sequences. For a sequence to be retained, a match of at least six nucleotides was required to both a V gene segment and a J gene segment. A rearrangement was called productive if the CDR3 had no stop codons and remained in frame with V and J, and every other rearrangement was called non-productive. Following IMGT convention, CDR3 was defined as the stretch from the second conserved V-encoded cysteine up to the conserved J-encoded phenylalanine. In an earlier analysis of roughly 610 of the donors, sequences lacking an unambiguous match to a single V gene segment were excluded. In an earlier analysis of about 590 of the donors, a V segment was called functional when productive rearrangements were above 56.7%, and segregating when the standard deviation between donors exceeded 5%. To diagnose cytomegalovirus status from the catalog of TCR beta chain sequences, a statistical classification framework was built. In a later analysis, TCR nucleotide sequences were compared against IMGT/GENE-DB human TR gene sequences so that V and J genes could be assigned. Using the TCRdist pipeline, a later analysis assigned CDR3 sequences along with most-parsimonious VDJ recombination scenarios. In a later analysis, every TCR beta chain was defined by the combination of its CDR3 amino acid sequence and its V-gene family, and reads without a unique V-gene family were dropped. As a way to deal with suspected cross-contamination and a sequencing artifact, a later analysis dropped over 550 nucleotide sequences that were highly shared and had low generation probability. In a later analysis, a clonal expansion index for each public chain was calculated from normalized within-repertoire ranks of inferred template counts. Generation probabilities in a later analysis came from a VDJ recombination model fitted to out-of-frame rearrangements, and those results were checked against IGoR. In a later analysis, TCR-TCR, TCR-HLA and TCR-CMV co-occurrence was scored with hypergeometric tests, and a repertoire-size bias correction was applied to TCR pairs. A later analysis estimated false discovery rates by permuting HLA or CMV assignments 20 times. A later analysis grouped co-occurring TCRs with DBSCAN, adding TCRdist sequence similarity when clustering within HLA-allele-positive subsets. Repertoires with fewer than 30,000 or more than 120,000 public chains were left out of co-occurrence clustering, as were a handful of repertoires with anomalous nucleotide sharing. TCRdb limited this immuneACCESS table to in-frame rearrangements with V and J called. A share of clones is missing; checked studies link under half to unresolved V genes, and the rest is unexplained. V and J calls and clone size are as listed in that table; D and trimming were resolved from the DNA. This sample lists under 200,000 clones; around 78% were detected once. Under 2% of the sample belongs to the ten largest clones.

The cohort comprised fewer than 700 healthy bone marrow donors. All cohort members were sampled while nominally healthy, although unrecorded immune exposures were likely present. The donor was CMV seronegative and was included in the group of about 350 seronegative cohort members. Every donor gave a peripheral blood sample, and the peripheral blood mononuclear cells from that sample were used for TCR beta sequencing. Genomic DNA was extracted from the blood cell samples with the Qiagen DNeasy Blood Extraction Kit. As to this clone: There is no known antigen for this receptor. No base qualities exist here, and no much larger clone lies one base off it.

The TCR sequence derives from a young man in good health and CMV-seronegative. The source material was PBMCs.

The CDR3 sequence is CASSISATGSKNGELFF. DNA sequence: TGCGCCAGCAGTATTAGTGCGACAGGGTCTAAAAACGGGGAGCTGTTTTTT. Recombination connected TRBV23-1 to TRBJ2-2; 7 bases in the junction line up with TRBD1. TRBV23-1 has ORF status, its function being uncertain. V trim: 5 bases; J trim: 7 bases; unmatched bases: 16. The CDR3 starts with the cysteine, ends with the phenylalanine, and has 17 residues. This entry keeps only the CDR3 DNA: 51 bases, framed from base 1.